This record covers a single T cell receptor beta chain. The clone's antigen remains unknown. Within one base of it there is no much larger clone, and no base qualities were kept. CDR1 and CDR2 are read off the germline V gene (reference sequence) as SEHNR and FQNEAQ. V loses 5 bases of germline sequence and J loses 1 base, and the interval between the two ends is 17 bases. Counted from cysteine to phenylalanine, this CDR3 has 16 amino acids. Only CDR3 DNA remains: 48 bases, in frame from the first base. The data originate from a study of CD8+ T cells in alopecia areata (dated by TCRdb to about 2018). Concerning the study at large: Treated patients were enrolled in an open-label pilot trial of oral tofacitinib at 5 to 10 mg twice daily for moderate-to-severe alopecia areata. Patients received tofacitinib for 6 to 18 months and were then followed off drug for 6 months to check for delayed response and recurrence. In treated patients, disease severity was measured using the SALT score, which gives the percentage of scalp surface area affected. High-throughput TCRbeta sequencing was used to examine T cell clonal expansion in alopecia areata in both the C3H/HeJ mouse model and human patients. Scalp tissue and sorted CD4+ and CD8+ peripheral blood T cells from patchy and totalis/universalis alopecia areata patients and from healthy controls were covered by human TCRbeta sequencing. Tofacitinib-treated patients had biopsies at baseline and at 4 and 24 weeks of treatment, with a later scalp biopsy in several patients. Scalp clonality was compared across normal scalp (n=4), patchy alopecia areata scalp (n=8), and alopecia totalis/universalis scalp (n=8). RNA came from the PAXgene miRNA kit for fixed scalp, the miRNeasy kit for PBMCs, and the RNeasy kit for mouse skin. TCRbeta CDR3 regions were amplified by immunoSEQ multiplex PCR using 35 Vbeta forward and 13 Jbeta reverse primers. Results and caveats for the whole study, not just this receptor: The treated cohort was small, with a single nonresponder, so links between baseline CD8+ expansion and response need larger studies. Compared with normal scalp, lesional scalp had higher clonality and more expanded CD8+ clones, particularly in alopecia totalis/universalis, a pattern that suggests antigenic drive. During tofacitinib treatment, many expanded lesional clones remained in scalp and blood, and this persistence may partly explain relapse after treatment is stopped. Tofacitinib significantly lowered scalp clonality and the number of expanded CD8+ clones among the top 100 scalp clones. Scalp TCR repertoire analysis is complicated because resident alphabeta T cells in normal human skin are also sequenced, whereas mouse skin is dominated by gammadelta T cells. TCR sequences shared between patients were less clear than in mice, possibly partly because of HLA diversity in the patient population.

Receptor libraries were prepared by the immunoSEQ multiplex PCR assay. RNA was extracted from all samples and reverse transcribed into cDNA as template for TCR sequencing. First-strand cDNA was synthesized with SuperScript III using a 2:1 mix of oligo-dT and random hexamers. A synthetic immune receptor repertoire was used to gauge amplification bias, and whatever bias remained was removed computationally. From the authors' description of their analysis: Raw reads were preprocessed for error removal, and CDR3 was defined according to IMGT conventions as running from the conserved cysteine to phenylalanine. Clonality was computed as 1 minus the Shannon entropy, with the entropy normalized by log2 of the number of productive unique TCRs. Scalp TCRbeta sequences were cross-referenced with sorted blood CD4 and CD8 repertoires so that the CD4 or CD8 identity of scalp clones could be inferred. Not all clones reach the TCRdb copy of this immuneACCESS table, which keeps in-frame sequences only. Checked studies attribute under half of the gap to unresolved V genes and leave the rest unexplained. V and J calls and clone size come straight from that table; D and trimming were deduced from the DNA. Recorded for this sample are 200,000 or so clones; roughly 64% of them occurred a single time. 5.5% of the sample lies in the top ten.

The time point tag for this specimen amounts to: roughly 24 weeks on oral tofacitinib. The label giving this sample's treatment or condition can be read as: oral pan-JAK inhibitor, 5-10 mg twice daily. Peripheral blood and lesional scalp punch biopsies were obtained from patients with alopecia areata. After PBMCs were isolated by density centrifugation and stained for CD3, CD4 and CD8, a FACSAria was used to sort CD4+ and CD8+ T cells. This specimen consisted of CD4+ T cells sorted from blood, obtained at week 24, from a patient treated with tofacitinib. This sequence originates from a human donor with alopecia areata. The chain is assembled from TRBV7-9 and TRBJ1-1; a confident D gene designation cannot be given. The CDR3 sequence is CASSPEGARSNTEAFF. The sequence in DNA is TGTGCCAGCAGCCCAGAGGGAGCCAGGTCGAACACTGAAGCTTTCTTT.